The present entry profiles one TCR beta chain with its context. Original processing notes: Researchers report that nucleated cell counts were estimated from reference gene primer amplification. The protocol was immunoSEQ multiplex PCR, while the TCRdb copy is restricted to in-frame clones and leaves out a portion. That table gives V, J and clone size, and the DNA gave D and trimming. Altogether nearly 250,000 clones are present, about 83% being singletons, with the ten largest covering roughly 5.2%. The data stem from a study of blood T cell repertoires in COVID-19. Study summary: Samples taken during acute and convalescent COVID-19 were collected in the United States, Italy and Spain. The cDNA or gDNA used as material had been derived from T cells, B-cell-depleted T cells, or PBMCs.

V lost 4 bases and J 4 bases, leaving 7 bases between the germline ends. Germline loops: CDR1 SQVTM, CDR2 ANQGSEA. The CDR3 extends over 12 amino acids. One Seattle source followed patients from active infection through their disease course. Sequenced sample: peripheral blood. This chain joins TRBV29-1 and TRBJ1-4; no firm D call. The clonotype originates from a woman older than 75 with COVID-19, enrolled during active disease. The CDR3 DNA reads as TGCAGCGTTGTCCAGAATAATGAAAAACTGTTTTTT. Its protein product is CSVVQNNEKLFF.